Described below is a single TCR beta chain sequence and its context. The data were produced by immunoSEQ multiplex PCR, yet TCRdb's version contains in-frame clones alone and is incomplete. This sample has fewer than 100,000 clones; roughly nine tenths occur once, and the top ten carry less than 0.2%. This sample is part of a study of OX40 agonist ivuxolimab in advanced cancers. The receptor comes from an adult with an advanced solid tumor such as melanoma, head and neck, liver or kidney cancer. The specimen was CD4+ or CD8+ T cells sorted from blood, collected in a trial of the OX40 agonist ivuxolimab.

This CDR3 is CASSLAARNNEQFF. The CDR3 bases are TGTGCCAGCAGCTTGGCGGCGCGGAACAATGAGCAGTTCTTC. This chain connects TRBV5-4 to TRBJ2-1, with D unresolved. The CDR3 loop spans 14 amino acids. The V end lost 0 bases, the J end lost 5 bases, and 9 bases lay between the germline ends. The germline V gene encodes CDR1 SGHNT and CDR2 YYREEE (reference sequence).